Each of the 13 T cell receptor beta chains below was sequenced from the same sample in a study of CD8 T cells in ankylosing spondylitis. Study results and limitations: The study identified a TCR beta motif of under 10 highly homologous variants that appeared characteristic of ankylosing spondylitis blood.

These TCRs' antigens remain unknown. TCRdb re-derived calls from the 5' RACE reads in MiXCR, one entry per CDR3 protein. The table has approximately 550,000 distinct CDR3 sequences, roughly 13% seen once; the top ten hold about 6.8%. Input material: blood, either unsorted or a sorted T cell fraction (not recorded which). All receptors come from a male donor with ankylosing spondylitis.

This clonotype was seen ten or more times. This chain joins TRBV3-1 and TRBJ2-7, with D perhaps TRBD2 (6 bases). The length of the CDR3 is 14 residues. Between the trimmed V and J ends, which lost 1 base and 2 bases, there was a span of 9 bases. Germline V lookup: CDR1 LGHDT, CDR2 YNNKEL (reference sequence). For the CDR3, the DNA is TGTGCCAGCAGCCAAGCTAGCGCCACCTACGAGCAGTACTTC. Translation gives CASSQASATYEQYF.

This clonotype was found many times. This sequence joins TRBV7-9 and TRBJ2-2; TRBD2 might be the D (5 bases). This CDR3 contains 13 residues. In germline, CDR1 is SEHNR, CDR2 FQNEAQ (reference sequence). V lost 3 bases and J lost 5, with 7 bases in between. CDR3 loop: CASSFTGTGELFF. The CDR3 DNA sequence: TGTGCCAGCAGCTTTACGGGGACCGGGGAGCTGTTTTTT. The full variable domain, in which reference TRBV7-9 and TRBJ2-2 provide the parts outside the CDR3, is DTGVSQNPRHKITKRGQNVTFRCDPISEHNRLYWYRQTLGQGPEFLTYFQNEAQLEKSRLLSDRFSAERPKGSFSTLEIQRTEQGDSAMYLCASSFTGTGELFFGEGSRLTVL.

This clonotype was recorded at least ten times. V gene TRBV4-2 combines with J gene TRBJ2-2; 11 bases align to TRBD2. Germline CDR1 and CDR2: LGHNA and YNFKEQ. Germline trimming cut 3 bases from V and 2 bases from J; bases unmatched to any gene: 2. This CDR3 has 16 amino acids. This chain's CDR3 is CASSHGTSGNTGELFF. Here the CDR3 DNA reads TGTGCCAGCAGCCACGGGACTAGCGGTAACACCGGGGAGCTGTTTTTT.

The V and J genes are TRBV21-1 and TRBJ2-1. TRBV21-1 is termed a pseudogene. The CDR3 totals 15 residues. CDR3 sequence: CASSKGAGPYNEQFF. CDR3 DNA sequence: TGTGCCAGCAGCAAAGGCGCGGGTCCCTACAATGAGCAGTTCTTC.

In its sample, this clonotype was seen many times. The chain carries TRBV20-1 and TRBJ2-5; D might be TRBD1 (6 bases). The V end lost 6 bases, the J end lost 5 bases, and 19 bases lay between the germline ends. The CDR3 has 14 residues. The germline gives CDR1 DFQATT, CDR2 SNEGSKA (reference sequence). The CDR3 region is CSARRTASWETQYF. The CDR3, as DNA: TGCAGTGCCAGGCGGACAGCTTCCTGGGAGACCCAGTACTTC.

This clonotype was seen more than once but under ten times. This chain links TRBV6-2 or TRBV6-3 with TRBJ1-1, with D hard to call. CDR3 size: 13 residues. Trimming pared 3 bases from V and 7 bases from J, leaving 12 bases between. Germline values: CDR1 MNHEY, CDR2 SVGEGT. The CDR3 sequence: CASSYIALSEAFF. CDR3 in DNA: TGTGCCAGCAGTTATATCGCCCTGAGTGAAGCTTTCTTT.

The table lists this clonotype with many counts. The chain carries TRBV12-3 or TRBV12-4 and TRBJ2-5; TRBD1 agrees at 9 bases. Trimming removed 6 bases from V and 5 bases from J; junction bases left unmatched: 10. The CDR3 extends over 15 amino acids. The CDR3 coding sequence is TGTGCCAGCAGCATCGGGACAGGGAATGGGGAGACCCAGTACTTC. Translation gives CASSIGTGNGETQYF.

This rearrangement joins TRBV11-1 to TRBJ2-1; unclear D gene. Germline V lookup: CDR1 SGHAT, CDR2 FQDESV (reference sequence). The CDR3 loop spans 16 amino acids. Trimming pared 5 bases from V and 1 base from J, leaving 15 bases between. In nucleotides, the CDR3 is TGTGCCAGCAGCCCGCCTGGGGTCGCTTCCTACAATGAGCAGTTCTTC. Translating gives CASSPPGVASYNEQFF.

This clonotype was detected ten times or more. V usage is TRBV28 and J usage is TRBJ2-4; weak D call: TRBD1 (5 bases). The germline V gene encodes CDR1 MDHEN and CDR2 SYDVKM. The V and J ends lost 6 bases and 7 bases respectively, with 16 bases between them. This CDR3 contains 14 residues. CDR3 in DNA: TGTGCCAGCAGCCACGGACAAATGTTTAACATTCAGTACTTC. This codes for CASSHGQMFNIQYF.

This clonotype was counted a few times. The V gene is TRBV7-2, the J gene TRBJ1-1, with D unresolved. This CDR3 is built from 14 residues. Per the germline V gene, CDR1 is SGHTA and CDR2 is FQGNSA. V lost 0 bases and J lost 3, with 8 bases in between. The CDR3 coding sequence is TGTGCCAGCAGCTTAGCCCGGGTCGACACTGAAGCTTTCTTT. Residues: CASSLARVDTEAFF.

There are a few counts of this clonotype. This chain uses TRBV11-2 with TRBJ2-3; 9 positions match TRBD2. V dropped 1 base and J dropped 6; count of bases not matched to a gene: 5. The CDR3 loop spans 15 amino acids. Germline CDR1 and CDR2: SGHAT and FQNNGV. The CDR3: CASSLVAGVVDTQYF. In DNA form, the CDR3 reads TGTGCCAGCAGCTTAGTAGCGGGAGTGGTGGATACGCAGTATTTT.

A few counts support this clonotype. This rearrangement joins TRBV5-1 to TRBJ2-2; no reliable D call. This CDR3 comprises 14 residues. Trimming left V 2 bases short and J 4 bases short, with 9 bases between. CDR1 and CDR2 from the germline V gene are SGHRS and YFSETQ. The CDR3 is CASSFDYTTGELFF. The CDR3 DNA reads as TGCGCCAGCAGCTTTGATTACACCACCGGGGAGCTGTTTTTT.

This clonotype turned up a few times. The J gene is TRBJ2-3, the V gene TRBV24-1, with D possibly matching TRBD1 (5 bases). The CDR3 is 14 residues long. Trimming left V 5 bases short and J 2 bases short, with 10 bases between. The germline V gene has CDR1 KGHDR and CDR2 SFDVKD. CDR3 in amino acids: CATSAEGATDTQYF. CDR3 in DNA: TGTGCCACCAGTGCGGAAGGGGCCACAGATACGCAGTATTTT.